This T cell receptor (beta chain) was captured by sequencing in a study of shared clonotypes between healthy human individuals. Study outcomes and limitations: Richness estimates generally favored naive over memory subsets.

Partitioning of CD4+ cells yielded a CD45RA+ naive subset and a CD45RA-negative memory subset. This clone has ten or more counts. The antigen is not known. CDR3 length: 14 amino acids. The V gene's germline CDR1 is SGHNT and CDR2 YYREEE (reference sequence). V shed 0 bases and J shed 2 bases, with 9 bases lying between them. Researchers ran the assay at a deep level. Profiling relied on immunoSEQ multiplex PCR, and the TCRdb table lists in-frame clones only, not all of them. Of 900,000 to 1,200,000 clones detected, around three quarters appear once; the ten largest clones hold 0.55% to 0.7%. The sample consisted of memory CD4+ T cells from PBMCs. Subset noted: CD45RA-negative fraction. This TCR was sampled from a man aged 18 to 30 in good health. Some clones in this sample may be carry-over from other donors' samples. The rearrangement uses TRBV5-4 and TRBJ2-7, with D possibly TRBD1 on 6 matching bases. CDR3 coding DNA: TGTGCCAGCAGCTTGGTAGGACAGCCCTACGAGCAGTACTTC. This encodes CASSLVGQPYEQYF. Together with reference TRBV5-4 and TRBJ2-7, the CDR3 gives the full variable domain: ETGVTQSPTHLIKTRGQQVTLRCSSQSGHNTVSWYQQALGQGPQFIFQYYREEENGRGNFPPRFSGLQFPNYSSELNVNALELDDSALYLCASSLVGQPYEQYFGPGTRLTVT.